The 14 T cell receptor beta chains in this list originate from one sample, sequenced in a study of blood T cell repertoires in COVID-19. Generated by immunoSEQ multiplex PCR, the TCRdb table keeps only in-frame clones and is missing some. The table shows nearly 350,000 clones, with about 86% occurring only once. The sequencing input was peripheral blood. The receptor set was obtained from a man aged 25-45 years with active or convalescent COVID-19.

V gene TRBV5-8 combines with J gene TRBJ2-7; TRBD2 agrees at 14 bases. The CDR3 spans 16 residues. J gave up 4 bases and V 4 bases, and 7 bases lay outside the gene matches. Germline V gene lookup returns CDR1 SGHTS and CDR2 YDEGEE. DNA for the CDR3: TGTGCCAGCAGCATAGGACTAGCGGGAGGACTTTACGAGCAGTACTTC. Translated, it gives CASSIGLAGGLYEQYF.

J is TRBJ2-3 and V is TRBV7-7, with D possibly being TRBD1 (6 bases). There are 14 residues in the CDR3. The germline gives CDR1 SSHAT, CDR2 FNYEAQ (reference sequence). V gave up 2 bases and J gave up 4 bases, with 10 bases separating them. The CDR3, as DNA: TGTGCCAGCAGCTTATTGGGGGCTTCAGATACGCAGTATTTT. Translation gives CASSLLGASDTQYF.

CDR3 amino acids: CASSKDIDNEQFF. The CDR3 region has the DNA TGTGCCAGCAGCAAAGACATCGACAATGAGCAGTTCTTC. This sequence joins TRBV5-4 and TRBJ2-1; D is ambiguous. V lost 4 bases and J 5 bases, leaving 10 bases between the germline ends. Per germline, CDR1 SGHNT and CDR2 YYREEE (reference sequence). The CDR3 has 13 amino acids.

V gene TRBV19 combines with J gene TRBJ2-7; tentative D call: TRBD2 (5 bases). Germline V gene lookup returns CDR1 LNHDA and CDR2 SQIVND (reference sequence). V dropped 5 bases and J dropped 6 bases, with 14 bases sitting between them. There are 13 residues in the CDR3. CDR3 protein: CASSPTGLSEQYF. As DNA, the CDR3 is TGTGCCAGTAGTCCCACCGGACTCTCCGAGCAGTACTTC. Filled out from reference TRBV19 and TRBJ2-7, the complete variable domain reads DGGITQSPKYLFRKEGQNVTLSCEQNLNHDAMYWYRQDPGQGLRLIYYSQIVNDFQKGDIAEGYSVSREKKESFPLTVTSAQKNPTAFYLCASSPTGLSEQYFGPGTRLTVT.

The V gene is TRBV7-6, the J gene TRBJ2-2; 7 bases match TRBD2. The germline CDR1 and CDR2 sequences are SGHVS and FNYEAQ. This CDR3 is built from 14 residues. The V segment lost 5 bases and the J segment 6 bases; nucleotides outside the gene matches: 6. CDR3 bases: TGTGCCAGCAGCGGGGGGGAGGGCCCCGGGGAGCTGTTTTTT. It is translated as CASSGGEGPGELFF.

The CDR3 DNA is TGTGCCATCAGTGAGGGACTAGCGGAATACAATGAGCAGTTCTTC. Protein: CAISEGLAEYNEQFF. The gene calls are TRBV10-3 and TRBJ2-1; 10 bases agree with TRBD2. Per germline, CDR1 ENHRY and CDR2 SYGVKD. This CDR3 has 15 amino acids. Losses at the gene ends were 2 bases for V and 4 bases for J; bases not matched to a gene: 2.

The chain has TRBV20-1 and TRBJ1-2, with 7 bases fitting TRBD1. The V gene end was trimmed by 5 bases and the J gene end by 8 bases; junction bases not matched to a gene: 2. The length of the CDR3 is 10 residues. Germline values: CDR1 DFQATT, CDR2 SNEGSKA (reference sequence). The CDR3 DNA follows: TGCAGTGCTCAGGGGGACGGCTACACCTTC. As protein: CSAQGDGYTF.

The chain combines TRBV11-3 with TRBJ2-7; D may be TRBD1 (5 bases). V shed 1 base and J shed 4 bases, with 11 bases lying between them. The length of the CDR3 is 14 residues. In germline, CDR1 is SGHNT, CDR2 YENEEA. This CDR3 is CASSLGGSFYEQYF. The CDR3, as DNA: TGTGCCAGCAGCTTAGGGGGCTCGTTTTACGAGCAGTACTTC.

The chain uses TRBV4-3 and TRBJ1-2; D is unresolved. Trimming took 3 bases from V and 3 from J, leaving 11 bases between them. Germline CDR1 is LGHNA and CDR2 is YSLEER. The CDR3 runs 14 residues. CDR3 sequence: CASSHRTLDYGYTF. The DNA of the CDR3 is TGCGCCAGCAGCCACCGTACTTTAGACTATGGCTACACCTTC.

Comments on this clone: The same CDR3 arises from other DNA sequences in this sample as well. The V call is TRBV11-3, the J call TRBJ2-3, with 11 bases aligning to TRBD2. The CDR3 loop spans 16 amino acids. V shed 5 bases, J shed 1 base, and the junction held 5 bases outside the gene matches. Germline CDR1 and CDR2: SGHNT and YENEEA. The CDR3 sequence is CASSPGTSGRTDTQYF. The CDR3, as DNA: TGTGCCAGCAGCCCTGGGACTAGCGGACGCACAGATACGCAGTATTTT.

The genes are TRBV19 and TRBJ1-5; 7 nucleotides agree with TRBD1. The CDR3 runs 15 residues. The germline CDR1 and CDR2 sequences are LNHDA and SQIVND (reference sequence). The J segment lost 2 bases and the V segment lost 3 bases, leaving 4 bases of the junction unmatched. This CDR3 is CASSMTGQGNQPQHF. The CDR3 bases are TGTGCCAGTAGTATGACAGGGCAGGGCAATCAGCCCCAGCATTTT.

This chain joins TRBV6-1 and TRBJ1-1; 11 bases match TRBD1. The V gene end was trimmed by 3 bases and the J gene end by 3 bases; junction bases not matched to a gene: 3. This CDR3 contains 15 residues. CDR1 MNHNS and CDR2 SASEGT come from the germline V gene. The CDR3 loop is CASSDGDRGYTEAFF. Written as DNA, the CDR3 is TGTGCCAGCAGTGATGGGGACAGGGGGTACACTGAAGCTTTCTTT.

The CDR3 DNA sequence: TGTGCCAGCAGCTCTCGCGGATCCTATAATTCACCCCTCCACTTT. As protein: CASSSRGSYNSPLHF. This chain uses TRBV11-2 with TRBJ1-6, with D hard to call. The V gene's germline CDR1 is SGHAT and CDR2 FQNNGV. Trimming cost V 4 bases and J 1 base, with 8 bases left between them. The CDR3 extends over 15 amino acids.

This clone was detected only a few times. The V call is TRBV29-1, the J call TRBJ2-1; 11 bases line up with TRBD1. Germline V gene sequence: CDR1 SQVTM, CDR2 ANQGSEA. The V and J ends lost 5 bases and 5 bases, in that order; junction bases with no gene match: 5. CDR3 length: 14 residues. The CDR3 is CSVRTGGRNNEQFF. The CDR3 nucleotides are TGCAGCGTTCGGACAGGGGGCAGGAACAATGAGCAGTTCTTC.